This T cell receptor beta chain was identified in a study of blood T cell repertoires in COVID-19. Germline V gene sequence: CDR1 DFQATT, CDR2 SNEGSKA (reference sequence). V was cut by 6 bases and J by 7 bases, with 11 bases left in between. The CDR3 totals 11 residues. Sequencing used immunoSEQ multiplex PCR; TCRdb keeps in-frame clones, though not all of them. The sample has about 200,000 clones, 89% seen once; the top ten hold approximately 8.1%. The TCR originated in a woman between 18 and 30 years old who had recovered from COVID-19. The sample comprised PBMCs or T cells enriched from blood (not recorded which). This rearrangement joins TRBV20-1 to TRBJ2-3; D might be TRBD1 (5 bases). For the CDR3, the DNA is TGCAGTGCCCAAAGGGGCTATACGCAGTATTTT. It translates to CSAQRGYTQYF.